This T cell receptor beta chain was retrieved from a study of blood T cell repertoires in COVID-19. On the study more broadly: Some COVID-19 samples were acute and others convalescent; all came from the United States, Italy and Spain. T cells, B-cell-depleted T cells, or PBMCs supplied cDNA or gDNA.

In the study's own analysis: Scientists estimated how many nucleated cells there were by amplifying reference gene primers. TCRdb's table, derived via immunoSEQ multiplex PCR, lists solely in-frame clones and lacks some. For V, J and clone size, that table is used; D and trimming come from the DNA. Of some 79,000 clones listed, around 89% are singletons. This CDR3 is built from 16 residues. Trimming stripped 5 bases from V and 2 bases from J, with 16 bases between. Looked up from germline, CDR1 is MNHEY and CDR2 is SMNVEV (reference sequence). The source is a man aged 65-85 years with active or convalescent COVID-19. V and J are TRBV27 and TRBJ2-1, with D tentatively TRBD2 (7 bases). Sequenced: peripheral blood. CDR3 DNA sequence: TGTGCCAGCAGTCCGCTAGGGAGGGGGGCCTACAATGAGCAGTTCTTC. Protein product: CASSPLGRGAYNEQFF.